This T cell receptor (beta chain) was found in a study of cytomegalovirus exposure and HLA in healthy donors. General observations from the study: Overall, approximately 150 TCR beta chains were annotated as cytomegalovirus-associated. A subsequent analysis found that TCR clusters from the first cohort also tended to co-occur in the 110 or so validation repertoires, with 90% to 95% of cluster scores above 0. In vitro testing confirmed a few CMV-associated chains as specific for CMV antigens. Reports credit the classifier with highly specific, highly sensitive diagnosis of cytomegalovirus status.

Note on this clone: Its target is unknown.

The V end was cut by 4 bases, the J end by 3 bases, with 13 bases between. CDR3 length: 15 amino acids. Germline V gives CDR1 SNHLY, CDR2 FYNNEI. Using immunoSEQ multiplex PCR, the repertoire was profiled, and TCRdb retains in-frame clones only, with some absent. The table has about 200,000 clones, approximately 87% seen once. V and J are TRBV2 and TRBJ1-5; perhaps TRBD1 as D (5 bases). Sequencing was done on a sample of PBMCs. This receptor was taken from a woman aged 18-35 years in good health and CMV-seronegative. This CDR3 reads CASSGGGAINQPQHF. In nucleotides, the CDR3 is TGTGCCAGCAGTGGAGGAGGGGCGATCAATCAGCCCCAGCATTTT.